This entry features one T cell receptor beta chain sequence. The record originates from a study of OX40 agonist ivuxolimab in advanced cancers. Some clones are missing from TCRdb's copy, which holds only in-frame ones; the method was immunoSEQ multiplex PCR. The sample includes 50,000 to 75,000 clones, about 83% of them seen just once. The TCR originated in an adult with an advanced solid tumor such as melanoma, head and neck, liver or kidney cancer. This material consisted of CD4+ or CD8+ T cells sorted from blood, taken in a trial of the OX40 agonist ivuxolimab.

The CDR3 sequence is CASSSGGDYGYTF. CDR3 DNA: TGCGCCAGCAGCTCCGGGGGAGACTATGGCTACACCTTC. The V and J genes are TRBV5-1 and TRBJ1-2, with D tentatively TRBD1 (5 bases). The CDR3 has 13 residues. Trimming took off 3 bases at V and 3 bases at J, with 9 bases between the two ends. CDR1 SGHRS and CDR2 YFSETQ come from the germline V gene.